Described below is a single T cell receptor beta chain sequence and its context. This entry belongs to a study of blood T cell repertoires in COVID-19. CDR3 length: 15 amino acids. The junction had 5 bases not matched to a gene; V was cut back by 1 base and J by 6 bases. CDR1 is SNHLY and CDR2 is FYNNEI in the germline V gene. Libraries were prepared by immunoSEQ multiplex PCR; TCRdb keeps only in-frame clonotypes and omits some of them. Of tens of thousands of clones listed, roughly 89% are singletons. The specimen sequenced was peripheral blood. V is TRBV2 and J is TRBJ2-1, with TRBD2 identical over 8 bases. The sequence derives from a woman aged 60-75 years with COVID-19, enrolled during active disease. This CDR3 reads CASSEVGLAANEQFF. The CDR3 DNA reads as TGTGCCAGCAGTGAAGTTGGACTAGCAGCCAATGAGCAGTTCTTC. The full variable domain, its missing parts supplied by reference TRBV2 and TRBJ2-1, is EPEVTQTPSHQVTQMGQEVILRCVPISNHLYFYWYRQILGQKVEFLVSFYNNEISEKSEIFDDQFSVERPDGSNFTLKIRSTKLEDSAMYFCASSEVGLAANEQFFGPGTRLTVL.